This T cell receptor beta chain was captured by sequencing in a study of blood T cell repertoires in COVID-19. Background on the study: Sample material is recorded as cDNA or gDNA derived from T cells, B-cell-depleted T cells, or PBMCs.

Study processing details: Counts of nucleated cells, estimated from reference gene primer amplification, were obtained. TCRdb's copy holds only in-frame clones and misses some; the assay was immunoSEQ multiplex PCR. That table is the source of V, J and clone size, and D and trimming were worked out from the DNA. The sample includes hundreds of thousands of clones, 80% to 90% of them seen just once. Participant ages covered roughly 18 to 89 years across about 25 US areas. Participant-given clinical history determined each cohort assignment. CDR3 length: 14 residues. The ends were cut back, 11 bases at V and 0 bases at J, with 14 bases in the middle. Germline loops: CDR1 SEHNR, CDR2 FQNEAQ (reference sequence).

The clonotype was recovered from a man aged 40-50 years who had recovered from COVID-19. Material for sequencing was PBMCs or T cells enriched from blood (not recorded which). V gene TRBV7-9 combines with J gene TRBJ1-3; D is possibly TRBD1 (6 bases). CDR3 residues: CAGGAGDSGNTIYF. Here the CDR3 DNA reads TGTGCCGGGGGGGCGGGCGACTCTGGAAACACCATATATTTT.